This T cell receptor beta chain stems from a study of OX40 agonist ivuxolimab in advanced cancers. Overall study: A male proportion of more than 75% was recorded, with mean age around 55 years and range about 20 to 85.

CDR3 length: 16 amino acids. V lost 5 bases and J 4 bases, leaving 21 bases between the germline ends. Germline CDR1 SGHVS, CDR2 FQNEAQ. Collection of blood occurred at baseline, at cycle 4 day 1, and at cycle 7 day 1. Generated by immunoSEQ multiplex PCR, the TCRdb table keeps only in-frame clones and is missing some. The table records some 97,000 clones, less than 95% of them present only once. Material: CD4+ or CD8+ T cells sorted from blood, obtained in a trial of the OX40 agonist ivuxolimab. The TCR sequence derives from an adult with an advanced solid tumor such as melanoma, head and neck, liver or kidney cancer. The rearrangement uses TRBV7-8 and TRBJ2-7; possible D gene TRBD2, 5 bases. CDR3 DNA sequence: TGTGCCAGCAGCCTGGGGATGAGGGCCGACCCGTACGAGCAGTACTTC. Translation: CASSLGMRADPYEQYF.